The 26 T cell receptor beta chains given below trace back to one sample, sequenced in a study of T-cell memory formation after mild COVID-19. Each CDR3 protein gets one entry after TCRdb re-called the 5' RACE reads with MiXCR. The data contain approximately 350,000 distinct CDR3 sequences, under 15% of them seen just once; the ten biggest clones take up 20% to 25%. The sequencing input was PBMCs or a T cell subset sorted from them (not recorded which). These receptors all come from a man aged 18 to 29 who had mild COVID-19 (a few samples of this study predate the infection). Cell type and time point are not known.

A few counts support this clonotype. This sequence joins TRBV10-3 and TRBJ2-5, with D maybe TRBD2 (5 bases). CDR3 length: 12 amino acids. Trimming removed 11 bases from V and 5 bases from J, with 15 bases in between. Looked up from germline, CDR1 is ENHRY and CDR2 is SYGVKD. CDR3 DNA sequence: TGTGCCGCCCGGACTGGGAAGGAGACCCAGTACTTC. Translated, it gives CAARTGKETQYF.

This clonotype was picked up a small number of times. The V and J genes are TRBV4-1 and TRBJ1-1, with D perhaps matching TRBD1 (6 bases). CDR1 is MGHRA and CDR2 is YSYEKL in the germline V gene. Deletions cut 1 base from V and 5 bases from J, with 11 bases between. The CDR3 runs to 14 residues. CDR3 nucleotide sequence: TGCGCCAGCAGCCAAGCGGGGGGGCAGACTGAAGCTTTCTTT. Its protein product is CASSQAGGQTEAFF.

This clonotype appeared a few times. V usage is TRBV6-2 or TRBV6-3 and J usage is TRBJ1-1, with no clear D. The V end was cut by 0 bases, the J end by 5 bases, with 10 bases between. Germline V lookup: CDR1 MNHEY, CDR2 SVGEGT. CDR3 length: 14 amino acids. CDR3 in amino acids: CASSYSSRETEAFF. The DNA for the CDR3 is TGTGCCAGCAGTTACTCGAGTCGGGAGACTGAAGCTTTCTTT.

The CDR3 region is CASSLGRDSNQPQHF. CDR3 nucleotide sequence: TGTGCCAGCAGCTTGGGCAGGGATAGCAATCAGCCCCAGCATTTT. V gene TRBV5-4 combines with J gene TRBJ1-5; tentative D call: TRBD1 (5 bases). This CDR3 is built from 15 residues. Germline-derived CDR1 and CDR2 are SGHNT and YYREEE (reference sequence). Trimming shortened V by 0 bases and J by 0 bases, and 7 bases separated the two germline ends.

The chain combines TRBV7-2 with TRBJ2-3; perhaps TRBD2 as D (5 bases). The CDR3 is 17 residues long. CDR1 is SGHTA and CDR2 is FQGNSA in the germline V gene. V shed 5 bases and J shed 1 base, with 19 bases lying between them. The CDR3: CASSPRGPERGTDTQYF. CDR3 coding DNA: TGTGCCAGCAGCCCCCGAGGGCCGGAAAGAGGCACAGATACGCAGTATTTT.

Written as DNA, the CDR3 is TGCGCCAGCAGCCTGGCAGGGGGAAAGTATAATTCACCCCTCCACTTT. This gives the protein CASSLAGGKYNSPLHF. The chain uses TRBV5-1 and TRBJ1-6; 7 nucleotides agree with TRBD1. Trimming took 4 bases from V and 4 from J; bases not matched to a gene: 8. The CDR3 consists of 16 residues. From germline, CDR1 is SGHRS and CDR2 YFSETQ. Looking up the rest from reference TRBV5-1 and TRBJ1-6 gives the full variable domain: KAGVTQTPRYLIKTRGQQVTLSCSPISGHRSVSWYQQTPGQGLQFLFEYFSETQRNKGNFPGRFSGRQFSNSRSEMNVSTLELGDSALYLCASSLAGGKYNSPLHFGNGTRLTVT.

Many counts were recorded for this clonotype. The V call is TRBV7-2, the J call TRBJ2-5, with D maybe TRBD1 (6 bases). CDR3 length equals 14 residues. CDR1 is SGHTA, CDR2 FQGNSA, per germline. Between the trimmed V and J ends, which lost 5 bases and 4 bases, there was a span of 14 bases. The CDR3 protein is CASSPRGVRETQYF. CDR3 nucleotide sequence: TGTGCCAGCAGCCCCAGGGGTGTAAGAGAGACCCAGTACTTC.

This clonotype was detected only a few times. The chain carries TRBV14 and TRBJ2-2, with a weak D call TRBD2 (5 bases). Trimming cost V 2 bases and J 9 bases, with 13 bases left between them. CDR1 SGHDN and CDR2 FVKESK come from the germline V gene. CDR3 size: 14 residues. DNA of the CDR3: TGTGCCAGCAGCCAAAGAGGGCTGAACCGGGAGCTGTTTTTT. Protein: CASSQRGLNRELFF.

This chain uses TRBV5-1 with TRBJ2-5; D is perhaps TRBD1 (6 bases). The length of the CDR3 is 17 residues. V was cut by 0 bases and J by 5 bases, with 20 bases left in between. The germline V gene has CDR1 SGHRS and CDR2 YFSETQ. Written as DNA, the CDR3 is TGCGCCAGCAGCTTGGCGTATAACAGGGCTGAGACGGAGACCCAGTACTTC. Its translation is CASSLAYNRAETETQYF.

This clonotype was seen only a few times. CDR3: CATSARGRSEQYV. CDR3 nucleotide sequence: TGTGCCACCAGCGCCAGGGGAAGGAGTGAGCAGTACGTC. The chain uses TRBV15 and TRBJ2-7; possible D gene TRBD1, 6 bases. CDR1 and CDR2 from the germline V gene are LNHNV and YYDKDF (reference sequence). The ends were cut back, 5 bases at V and 7 bases at J, with 15 bases in the middle. The CDR3 sequence is 13 residues long.

This clonotype was picked up many times. The chain combines TRBV5-1 with TRBJ2-3, with 8 nucleotides matching TRBD2. This CDR3 region has 15 residues. The germline V gene has CDR1 SGHRS and CDR2 YFSETQ. Unmatched junction bases numbered 7, after V lost 1 base and J lost 6 bases. Written as DNA, the CDR3 is TGCGCCAGCAGCTTGAGCCTAGCGGGCTCCGATACGCAGTATTTT. It encodes CASSLSLAGSDTQYF.

The chain uses TRBV10-3 and TRBJ2-2; TRBD1 might be the D (6 bases). The germline gives CDR1 ENHRY, CDR2 SYGVKD. Trimming shortened V by 3 bases and J by 1 base, and 12 bases separated the two germline ends. This CDR3 region has 16 residues. The CDR3 nucleotides are TGTGCCATCAGTGAACCAGGGGACGGGAACACCGGGGAGCTGTTTTTT. Protein product: CAISEPGDGNTGELFF.

This clonotype was counted only a few times. This chain connects TRBV29-1 to TRBJ1-1, with D unclear. The CDR3 covers 13 residues. From germline, CDR1 is SQVTM and CDR2 ANQGSEA. V shed 2 bases and J shed 1 base, with 8 bases lying between them. This chain's CDR3 is CSVEPARNTEAFF. In nucleotides, the CDR3 is TGCAGCGTTGAACCTGCGAGGAACACTGAAGCTTTCTTT.

V usage is TRBV12-3 or TRBV12-4 and J usage is TRBJ1-4; 7 bases fit TRBD1. V lost 6 bases and J lost 7; bases outside the gene matches: 8. The CDR3 is 14 residues long. CDR3: CASSPRQGTEKLFF. The CDR3 DNA follows: TGTGCCAGCAGCCCGCGACAGGGTACTGAAAAACTGTTTTTT.

This clonotype was detected a few times. The chain links TRBV4-2 to TRBJ2-2; 9 bases fit TRBD1. The CDR3 is 19 residues long. The trim removed 1 base at V and 1 base at J, leaving 10 bases unmatched. Germline-derived CDR1 and CDR2 are LGHNA and YNFKEQ. The CDR3 sequence: CASSQVRLWDRVNTGELFF. Written as DNA, the CDR3 is TGTGCCAGCAGCCAAGTTCGTCTGTGGGACAGGGTGAACACCGGGGAGCTGTTTTTT.

This clonotype was picked up many times. This chain joins TRBV2 and TRBJ1-5, with D unresolved. This CDR3 region has 14 residues. CDR1 and CDR2 (germline): SNHLY, FYNNEI. V dropped 0 bases and J dropped 4 bases, with 7 bases sitting between them. CDR3 nucleotide sequence: TGTGCCAGCAGTGAAGCGCTGGGGAATCAGCCCCAGCATTTT. Translated, it gives CASSEALGNQPQHF.

This clonotype appeared a few times. The chain couples TRBV12-3 or TRBV12-4 to TRBJ1-6; 8 bases fit TRBD1. There are 15 residues in the CDR3. J lost 0 bases, V lost 11 bases, and 6 bases had no gene match. CDR3: CACDRGSSYNSPLHF. CDR3 nucleotides: TGTGCCTGCGACAGGGGTAGCTCCTATAATTCACCCCTCCACTTT.

The V gene is TRBV10-3, the J gene TRBJ2-5; 7 bases align to TRBD1. The trim removed 0 bases at V and 4 bases at J, leaving 2 bases unmatched. The CDR3 is made up of 14 amino acids. Germline CDR1 and CDR2: ENHRY and SYGVKD. CDR3 region: CAISESNRGETQYF. The CDR3 nucleotides are TGTGCCATCAGTGAGTCGAACAGGGGAGAGACCCAGTACTTC.

This chain connects TRBV27 to TRBJ2-7; 8 nucleotides agree with TRBD1. Germline CDR1 is MNHEY and CDR2 is SMNVEV (reference sequence). V lost 4 bases to trimming and J lost 2 bases; unmatched junction nucleotides: 10. The CDR3 is 16 residues long. CDR3 protein: CASSSRQGRAAYEQYF. The DNA for the CDR3 is TGTGCCAGCAGTTCAAGACAGGGGAGAGCAGCCTACGAGCAGTACTTC.

This clonotype was recorded many times. The gene calls are TRBV6-4 and TRBJ2-3, with D possibly matching TRBD2 (5 bases). The CDR3 sequence is 16 residues long. The germline gives CDR1 MRHNA, CDR2 SNTAGT. Trimming stripped 2 bases from V and 2 bases from J, with 14 bases between. As DNA, the CDR3 is TGTGCCAGCAGTGACACGTCGGGGAGCGCCACAGATACGCAGTATTTT. It encodes CASSDTSGSATDTQYF.

The rearrangement links TRBV7-3 to TRBJ2-3, with 8 bases lining up with TRBD2. The CDR3 is 17 amino acids. Per the germline V gene, CDR1 is SGHTA and CDR2 is FQGTGA. J lost 0 bases, V lost 0 bases, and 5 bases had no gene match. The CDR3 DNA follows: TGTGCCAGCAGCTTAACGTCCGGGGGGGCTAGCACAGATACGCAGTATTTT. This codes for CASSLTSGGASTDTQYF.

This clonotype appeared a few times. The chain carries TRBV6-5 and TRBJ2-1, with 8 bases that match TRBD2. The CDR3 has 15 amino acids. The germline gives CDR1 MNHEY, CDR2 SVGAGI. J gave up 8 bases and V 6 bases, and 12 bases lay outside the gene matches. CDR3 loop: CASSLRGGGRYEQFF. CDR3 nucleotides: TGTGCCAGCAGCCTCCGGGGGGGAGGGAGGTATGAGCAGTTCTTC.

This chain connects TRBV6-4 to TRBJ1-2, with no clear D. The ends were cut back, 8 bases at V and 1 base at J, with 26 bases in the middle. The CDR3 has 18 residues. Per the germline V gene, CDR1 is MRHNA and CDR2 is SNTAGT. This CDR3 is CASSSRWVASVINYGYTF. CDR3 bases: TGTGCCAGCTCCAGTCGCTGGGTGGCTTCGGTGATTAACTATGGCTACACCTTC.

The chain employs TRBV6-2 or TRBV6-3 and TRBJ2-1; no definite D call. V was cut by 11 bases and J by 2 bases, with 19 bases left in between. Germline V gene lookup returns CDR1 MNHEY and CDR2 SVGEGT. The CDR3 runs 15 residues. CDR3 in amino acids: CAAPHLCPPYNEQFF. CDR3 nucleotides: TGTGCCGCACCGCACCTCTGTCCACCCTACAATGAGCAGTTCTTC.

The table lists this clonotype with a few counts. The chain recombines TRBV11-2 with TRBJ2-7; 8 bases are shared with TRBD2. With 2 bases clipped from V and 3 bases from J, the junction kept 9 bases outside the gene matches. Germline V gene data show CDR1 as SGHAT and CDR2 as FQNNGV. The CDR3 is 16 amino acids. CDR3 protein: CASSLMAGTRVYEQYF. The CDR3 coding sequence is TGTGCCAGCAGCTTAATGGCCGGGACTAGAGTCTACGAGCAGTACTTC.

This clonotype showed up just a few times. This chain uses TRBV6-2 or TRBV6-3 with TRBJ2-7, with D hard to call. CDR1 is MNHEY, CDR2 SVGEGT, per germline. This CDR3 comprises 12 residues. V was cut by 5 bases and J by 5 bases, with 10 bases left in between. The CDR3 sequence is CASSPRRDEQYF. DNA of the CDR3: TGTGCCAGCAGTCCTAGGCGTGACGAGCAGTACTTC.